This T cell receptor beta chain was found in a study of glioma-infiltrating T cells after dendritic cell vaccination. About the research overall: Patients received three intradermal dendritic cell vaccine injections at biweekly intervals.

The repertoire was sequenced with immunoSEQ multiplex PCR; TCRdb's copy has only in-frame clones and lacks some. The data hold about 76,000 clones, with roughly 87% observed a single time. Time point defined: after dendritic cell vaccination, including at tumor progression/relapse. There are 15 residues in the CDR3. Trimming cost V 0 bases and J 3 bases; bases outside gene matches: 4. Germline CDR1 SGHRS, CDR2 YFSETQ. The sequences come from blood, collected after dendritic cell vaccination. This sequence originates from a human donor with glioblastoma. This chain connects TRBV5-1 to TRBJ1-2; 8 positions agree with TRBD1. The DNA of the CDR3 is TGCGCCAGCAGCTTGGCCGGGACAGGCGACTATGGCTACACCTTC. Translated, it gives CASSLAGTGDYGYTF.